This T cell receptor (beta chain) was found in a study of T cell responses to AZD1222 COVID-19 vaccine (dated by TCRdb to about 2021). Turning to the overall study: AZD1222 recipients given second doses at about 4 weeks or at about 12 weeks were pooled, since spike-specific TCR depth and breadth were not found to differ between the two schedules. TCR sequencing was performed for roughly 240 trial participants, of whom about 200 were given two doses of AZD1222 and approximately 25 were given two doses of MenACWY control vaccine. Trial participants were enrolled by age into subgroups of 18-55, 56-69 and 70-plus years, and around 150, 28 and 57 TCR-sequenced participants, respectively, were included in these subgroups.

The CDR3 regions of human TCRbeta chains were analyzed by immunosequencing. The original pipeline was this. Repertoire TCRs were checked for matches against a reference library of SARS-CoV-2-specific TCRs that had been generated using the MIRA antigen-specificity platform. Breadth was defined as the fraction of unique TCRs that were SARS-CoV-2-associated, and depth was defined as the fraction of total T cells that were SARS-CoV-2-associated. Using the MIRA data, every spike-specific TCR was mapped to the spike region that the TCR reacted to and assigned to either a CD4 or a CD8 class. Log10-transformed breadth and depth values were compared by one-way ANOVA with Sidak's multiple comparisons tests. TCRdb provides this immuneACCESS table in a form limited to in-frame rearrangements. Some clones are lacking; in checked studies, under half of them reflect an unresolved V gene, and why the rest are absent is not known. D and trimming were read from the DNA, whereas the V and J calls and clone size are those reported in that table. For this sample there are about 100,000 clones; more than 75% appear just once. Clones ranked in the top ten supply 3.3% of the sample.

Explained via the paper, the time point label denotes: baseline before first vaccination. Samples from vaccinated people were obtained from the UK trials COV001 and COV002, which included a single-blind randomized controlled phase 2/3 trial of AZD1222 (ChAdOx1 nCoV-19) in healthy adults. Trial participant PBMC samples were collected at day 0 and day 28 after the second dose for TCRbeta chain sequencing. Clipping removes 2 bases from V and 4 bases from J, with 8 as the unmatched junction base count. Based on the germline V gene, the CDR1 and CDR2 sequences are LGHNA and YSLEER. There are 17 amino acids in the CDR3, from cysteine to phenylalanine inclusive. The DNA shown is the 51-base CDR3, in frame from base 1. Remarks on this clone: Its antigen is unknown. Within one base of it there is no much larger clone, and no base qualities were kept.

Study-wide conclusions, independent of this receptor: Participants were mostly white British, with more females than males. The authors suggested clonal diversity may have been underestimated. Only six or seven AZD1222 recipients were SARS-CoV-2 seropositive at baseline, limiting conclusions about previously exposed vaccinees. Because no samples from the day 14 peak response were available, repertoires could be characterized only after the peak T cell response. Reportedly, almost half of the unique spike-specific TCRs recognized epitopes lying outside the regions that are mutated in the B.1.351 and B.1.1.7 variants. In the small 56-69-year group, the increase in depth fell short of significance, most likely because of low power. After two AZD1222 doses, spike-specific TCR breadth and depth were significantly higher than at day 0 and than in MenACWY recipients. CD4 TCRs associated with the vaccine covered the entire spike protein, and the dominant responses were in regions 160-218 and 743-854.

Recombination linked TRBV4-3 to TRBJ1-2; 12 junctional bases match TRBD1. Sequences were derived from peripheral blood, sampled on day 0 of AZD1222 vaccination. The TCR sequence derives from an adult in good health. Read as DNA, the sequence is TGCGCCAGCAGCCAAACCGGGACAGGGGGCTTTGTCTATGGCTACACCTTC. This yields the protein CASSQTGTGGFVYGYTF.